This entry lists 5 T cell receptor beta chains sequenced from one sample in a study of response to subunit inactivated influenza vaccine. TCRdb passed the RT-PCR reads through MiXCR, listing each CDR3 protein once. The repertoire holds around 150,000 distinct CDR3 sequences, with approximately 10% as singletons. The specimen was non-naive T cells sorted from PBMCs, collected more than 35 days after vaccination. These receptors were obtained from a man aged 50 or older who received an inactivated influenza vaccine.

The CDR3 DNA is TGCAGTGCTAGAGATCGGAGGAGCTCCTATAATTCACCCCTCCACTTT. It translates to CSARDRRSSYNSPLHF. V and J are TRBV20-1 and TRBJ1-6; D remains ambiguous. CDR1 DFQATT and CDR2 SNEGSKA come from the germline V gene (reference sequence). Trimming took 0 bases from V and 0 from J, leaving 9 bases between them. The CDR3 totals 16 residues.

The chain uses TRBV20-1 and TRBJ2-1; D may correspond to TRBD1 or TRBD2 (5 bases each). The CDR3 loop spans 16 amino acids. Germline loops: CDR1 DFQATT, CDR2 SNEGSKA (reference sequence). With 3 bases removed from V and 4 bases from J, the gap between germline ends came to 19 bases. The CDR3, as DNA: TGCAGTGCTAGTGAAGTGGGGCGGGCCGCATACAATGAGCAGTTCTTC. Translated, it gives CSASEVGRAAYNEQFF.

In its sample, this clonotype was seen many times. The rearrangement links TRBV10-3 to TRBJ2-2; D possibly corresponds to TRBD2 (6 bases). From germline, CDR1 is ENHRY and CDR2 SYGVKD. There are 14 residues in the CDR3. The ends were cut back, 7 bases at V and 3 bases at J, with 12 bases in the middle. The CDR3 reads CAINPGLHTGELFF. CDR3 DNA sequence: TGTGCCATCAACCCAGGACTACACACCGGGGAGCTGTTTTTT.

This clonotype has at least ten counts. DNA for the CDR3: TGTGCCAGCAGCCCCGAGGGGCAAAGGGCGAGTTACGAGCAGTACTTC. It yields the protein CASSPEGQRASYEQYF. The chain is built from TRBV27 and TRBJ2-7; either TRBD1 or TRBD2 may supply D (5 bases each). Germline V gene data show CDR1 as MNHEY and CDR2 as SMNVEV (reference sequence). Trimming shortened V by 6 bases and J by 4 bases, and 22 bases separated the two germline ends. This CDR3 region has 16 residues.

This clonotype was counted only a few times. J is TRBJ2-7 and V is TRBV27; D is ambiguous. Germline V lookup: CDR1 MNHEY, CDR2 SMNVEV (reference sequence). V gave up 6 bases and J gave up 0 bases, with 18 bases separating them. This CDR3 contains 16 residues. The CDR3 protein is CASRPTGAISSYEQYF. CDR3 nucleotide sequence: TGTGCCAGCAGACCCACTGGCGCGATAAGCTCCTACGAGCAGTACTTC.